A single sample gave rise to the 4 T cell receptor beta chains below, sequenced in a study of regulatory T cells in long-lasting Graves disease. Time point defined: persistent/refractory GD, antithyroid drugs over 5 years with positive TRAb. PBMC RNA served as the TCR library source. Construction of TCR beta libraries relied on iRepertoire HTBI primers and on Arm-PCR targeting CDR3 regions. TCRdb reprocessed the multiplex PCR reads with MiXCR, giving one entry per CDR3 protein. The sample has a few hundred thousand distinct CDR3 sequences; less than 25% are singletons. Specimen: peripheral blood mononuclear cells (PBMCs), collected when the disease was refractory, from a patient treated with antithyroid drugs. These receptors were collected from a female donor with Graves disease.

This clonotype has a count of ten or more. The V gene is TRBV20-1, the J gene TRBJ2-7; D unresolved. In germline, CDR1 is DFQATT, CDR2 SNEGSKA (reference sequence). The CDR3 runs to 16 residues. Trimming removed 0 bases from V and 3 bases from J, with 18 bases in between. The CDR3 DNA sequence: TGCAGTGCTAGAGAAGGAACGGGCGTGGGGTACTACGAGCAGTACTTC. Its translation: CSAREGTGVGYYEQYF.

This clonotype appeared many times. The chain uses TRBV18 and TRBJ1-2; D perhaps matches TRBD1 (6 bases). Germline V gives CDR1 KGHSH, CDR2 LQKENI. The CDR3 is made up of 14 amino acids. Trimming removed 6 bases at V and 3 bases at J, with 14 bases between. The DNA of the CDR3 is TGTGCCAGCTCGCCCCAGAGACAGGACTATGGCTACACCTTC. Translation: CASSPQRQDYGYTF.

This clonotype showed up many times. The germline gene is not matched at one end of the junction; a read error may be the cause. The rearrangement links TRBV28 to TRBJ2-2; 9 nucleotides agree with TRBD2. Germline V gives CDR1 MDHEN, CDR2 SYDVKM. The CDR3 has 12 amino acids. CDR3 DNA: TGCAGCGGGAGGAGTAGCACCGGGGAGCTGTTTTTT. It encodes CSGRSSTGELFF.

In its sample, this clonotype was seen many times. The chain recombines TRBV12-3 or TRBV12-4 with TRBJ1-1; D is undetermined. The CDR3 length is 12 residues. The V and J ends lost 5 bases and 6 bases respectively, with 10 bases between them. The CDR3 is CASSTGPPEAFF. CDR3 coding DNA: TGTGCCAGCAGTACCGGCCCGCCTGAAGCTTTCTTT.